The TCR beta chain under discussion was sequenced for a study of T cell changes during pregnancy in multiple sclerosis. Data came from immunoSEQ multiplex PCR; TCRdb stores just in-frame clones and leaves some out. The data hold about 79,000 clones, with about 90% observed a single time. The material sequenced was CD4+ T cells from peripheral blood mononuclear cells, taken in the second trimester of pregnancy. This clonotype was sampled from a female donor with multiple sclerosis, enrolled in a pregnancy study.

The CDR3 sequence: CASSLIQGPRSNEKLFF. The CDR3 DNA follows: TGTGCCAGCAGTTTGATTCAGGGGCCTCGGTCTAATGAAAAACTGTTTTTT. The chain is built from TRBV28 and TRBJ1-4; D possibly corresponds to TRBD1 (6 bases). This CDR3 has 17 amino acids. Germline lookup yields CDR1 MDHEN and CDR2 SYDVKM. V lost 3 bases and J lost 3, with 17 bases in between.